This T cell receptor (beta chain) was recorded in a study of tumor and adjacent non-tumor tissue in lung cancer. For the study at large: There were 12 adenocarcinoma, a couple of squamous cell carcinoma and 1 small cell lung cancer cases. Aged roughly 31 to 76 years, patients included 10 men and 4 to 6 women with stage I to III disease.

TCRbeta libraries were built with three rounds of nested PCR, modified from ARM-PCR. TCRdb itself ran the multiplex PCR reads through MiXCR, one entry per CDR3 protein. Counted here are over 35,000 distinct CDR3 sequences, 60% occurring once; the ten biggest clones make up 45% to 55%. No cell sorting was done before RNA was extracted from the tissue. The normal lung tissue was taken more than 3 cm from the tumor edge. Between August and November 2014, newly diagnosed, chemotherapy-naive lung cancer patients underwent thoracic surgery in China. Study-level findings and limits: Normal lung showed higher cumulative top 100 clone frequency than tumor.

The CDR3 loop spans 14 amino acids. Details on this clonotype: Its matching antigen is unknown. The junction does not match germline at one end; this may be a read error.

The sequence derives from a man aged 45 to 65 with non-small cell lung cancer. The chain combines TRBV12-3 or TRBV12-4 with TRBJ1-1; D perhaps matches TRBD1 (5 bases). Specimen: distant non-tumor lung tissue. CDR3 DNA sequence: TGTGCTAGCAGTCACGGTGTTGGGGGTACTGAAGCTTTCTTT. As protein: CASSHGVGGTEAFF.